The 12 T cell receptor beta chains listed next were all sequenced from one sample in a study of beta chain features in type 1 diabetes. Expressed TCRB transcripts were sequenced because the entire RNA isolate underwent reverse transcription. Clones were read by immunoSEQ multiplex PCR, and TCRdb kept only the in-frame ones, dropping some. The sample comprises some 240,000 clones, about a tenth of which are singletons, and less than 1.5% rests with the top ten. Source material: central memory CD4+ T cells from blood. These receptors all stem from a man between 18 and 29 years old in good health.

This clone was counted between two and nine times. The J gene is TRBJ1-4, the V gene TRBV15; D uncertain. This CDR3 is 15 amino acids long. V was shortened by 0 bases and J by 10 bases, with 15 bases between the two germline ends. The V gene's germline CDR1 is LNHNV and CDR2 YYDKDF (reference sequence). The CDR3 DNA is TGTGCCACCAGCAGAGATGGCTCAGGAAGAGTAAAACTGTTTTTT. Its protein product is CATSRDGSGRVKLFF.

The chain employs TRBV10-3 and TRBJ2-7, with D tentatively TRBD2 (6 bases). The germline V and J ends were trimmed by 5 bases and 1 base, with 9 bases remaining between them. This CDR3 comprises 13 residues. The germline gives CDR1 ENHRY, CDR2 SYGVKD. CDR3 loop: CAISRTTSYEQYF. DNA for the CDR3: TGTGCCATCAGTAGGACTACTTCCTACGAGCAGTACTTC.

This chain uses TRBV6-1 with TRBJ2-7; possible D gene TRBD2, 6 bases. V lost 11 bases, J lost 2 bases, and 16 bases lay in between. Germline CDR1 reads MNHNS; CDR2 reads SASEGT. This CDR3 spans 13 amino acids. CDR3 loop: CAAGGLNTYEQYF. In DNA, the CDR3 is TGTGCCGCGGGTGGACTAAATACCTACGAGCAGTACTTC.

This clone was counted at least ten times. The chain has TRBV5-1 and TRBJ2-1; no firm D call. The CDR3 runs 13 residues. V shed 0 bases and J shed 2 bases, with 3 bases lying between them. CDR1 SGHRS and CDR2 YFSETQ come from the germline V gene. The CDR3 DNA sequence: TGCGCCAGCAGCTTGGACGCCTACAATGAGCAGTTCTTC. It specifies CASSLDAYNEQFF.

This clone has a handful of counts. The rearrangement links TRBV9 to TRBJ2-3, with D possibly TRBD1 on 7 matching bases. The CDR3 has 15 residues. The germline V and J ends were trimmed by 5 bases and 1 base, with 14 bases remaining between them. Germline CDR1 reads SGDLS; CDR2 reads YYNGEE. Written as DNA, the CDR3 is TGTGCCAGCAGACCTCGGGGGACAGGCACAGATACGCAGTATTTT. Protein sequence: CASRPRGTGTDTQYF. The full variable domain, with the rest looked up from reference TRBV9 and TRBJ2-3, is DSGVTQTPKHLITATGQRVTLRCSPRSGDLSVYWYQQSLDQGLQFLIQYYNGEERAKGNILERFSAQQFPDLHSELNLSSLELGDSALYFCASRPRGTGTDTQYFGPGTRLTVL.

The J gene is TRBJ1-4, the V gene TRBV4-3; 8 nucleotides line up with TRBD1. The CDR3 totals 15 residues. Germline assignment: CDR1 LGHNA and CDR2 YSLEER. With 3 bases clipped from V and 3 bases from J, the junction kept 3 bases outside the gene matches. The CDR3 loop is CASSQADRANEKLFF. In DNA form, the CDR3 reads TGCGCCAGCAGCCAGGCGGACAGGGCTAATGAAAAACTGTTTTTT.

The V and J genes are TRBV7-9 and TRBJ2-7; 9 bases are shared with TRBD2. The germline V gene has CDR1 SEHNR and CDR2 FQNEAQ (reference sequence). Trimming removed 5 bases from V and 2 bases from J; junction bases left unmatched: 4. The CDR3 contains 14 residues. CDR3 sequence reads: CASSQPSGAYEQYF. DNA of the CDR3: TGTGCCAGCAGCCAACCTAGCGGGGCCTACGAGCAGTACTTC.

The chain carries TRBV5-1 and TRBJ2-1; 9 bases match TRBD1. The length of the CDR3 is 16 residues. V lost 0 bases to trimming and J lost 4 bases; unmatched junction nucleotides: 5. Germline V CDR1 and CDR2: SGHRS, YFSETQ. CDR3 in DNA: TGCGCCAGCAGCTTGGGTTGGGACAGGGATTACAATGAGCAGTTCTTC. Its translation is CASSLGWDRDYNEQFF.

As concerns this clone: This likely reflects a read error, since a far larger clone is one base away. This CDR3 is also generated by other DNA sequences in the sample. This sequence joins TRBV14 and TRBJ2-1; D gene ambiguous. CDR1 and CDR2 from the germline V gene are SGHDN and FVKESK. The CDR3 runs to 13 residues. Trimming stripped 1 base from V and 14 bases from J, with 15 bases between. The CDR3: CASSQGLQMSEFF. The CDR3 DNA reads TGTGCCAGCAGCCAAGGGCTGCAGATGTCGGAGTTCTTC.

This clone was recorded a few times. Other DNA sequences from this sample encode an identical CDR3 as well. This chain connects TRBV10-3 to TRBJ2-1; D is undetermined. Germline V gene lookup returns CDR1 ENHRY and CDR2 SYGVKD. The germline V and J ends were trimmed by 6 bases and 4 bases, with 4 bases remaining between them. This CDR3 has 11 residues. The CDR3 protein is CAISTYNEQFF. The DNA of the CDR3 is TGTGCCATCAGCACTTACAATGAGCAGTTCTTC.

This clone appeared a few times. Different DNA sequences within this sample yield the same CDR3. This chain connects TRBV7-2 to TRBJ2-7; no definite D call. V was clipped by 2 bases and J by 4 bases, with 6 bases between them. Per the germline V gene, CDR1 is SGHTA and CDR2 is FQGNSA. There are 12 residues in the CDR3. The CDR3 sequence is CASSLNSYEQYF. The CDR3 bases are TGTGCCAGCAGCTTAAACAGTTACGAGCAGTACTTC.

This clone has more than one count but fewer than ten. The chain is built from TRBV30 and TRBJ2-7; the D gene is possibly TRBD1 (5 bases). The germline CDR1 and CDR2 sequences are GTSNPN and SVGIG (reference sequence). V shed 0 bases and J shed 5 bases, with 8 bases lying between them. The CDR3 is 12 residues long. The CDR3 spells CAWSVTGNEQYF. The CDR3, as DNA: TGTGCCTGGAGTGTAACAGGAAACGAGCAGTACTTC. Looking up the rest from reference TRBV30 and TRBJ2-7 gives the full variable domain: SQTIHQWPATLVQPVGSPLSLECTVEGTSNPNLYWYRQAAGRGLQLLFYSVGIGQISSEVPQNLSASRPQDRQFILSSKKLLLSDSGFYLCAWSVTGNEQYFGPGTRLTVT.